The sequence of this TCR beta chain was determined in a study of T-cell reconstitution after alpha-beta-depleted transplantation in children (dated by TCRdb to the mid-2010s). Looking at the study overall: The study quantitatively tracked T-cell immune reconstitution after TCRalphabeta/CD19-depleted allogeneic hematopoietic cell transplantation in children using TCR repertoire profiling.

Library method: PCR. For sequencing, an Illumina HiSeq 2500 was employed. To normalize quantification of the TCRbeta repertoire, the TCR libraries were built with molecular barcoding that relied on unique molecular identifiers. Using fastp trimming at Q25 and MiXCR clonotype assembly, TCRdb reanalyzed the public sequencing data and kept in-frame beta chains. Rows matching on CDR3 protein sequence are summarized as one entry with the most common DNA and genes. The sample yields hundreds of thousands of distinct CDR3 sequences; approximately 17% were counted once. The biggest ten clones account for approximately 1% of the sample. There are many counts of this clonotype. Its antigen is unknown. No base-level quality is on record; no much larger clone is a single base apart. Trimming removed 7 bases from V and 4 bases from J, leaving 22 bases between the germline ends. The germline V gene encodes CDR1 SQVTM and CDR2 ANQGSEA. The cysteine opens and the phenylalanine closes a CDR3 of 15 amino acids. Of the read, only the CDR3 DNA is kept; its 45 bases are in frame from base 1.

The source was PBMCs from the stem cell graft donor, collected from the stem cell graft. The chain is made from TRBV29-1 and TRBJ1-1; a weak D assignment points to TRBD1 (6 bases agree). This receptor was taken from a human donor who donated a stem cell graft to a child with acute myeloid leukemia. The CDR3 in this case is CSADNPGWGATEAFF. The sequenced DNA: TGCAGCGCCGATAACCCAGGGTGGGGGGCCACTGAAGCTTTCTTT.